The table lists the clone carrying this T cell receptor beta chain with a few counts. The antigen is not known. This entry belongs to a study of response to subunit inactivated influenza vaccine. The study's findings and limits: Each seasonal influenza vaccination recruits few new T cells, the authors suggested.

Using its own MiXCR run on the RT-PCR reads, TCRdb lists one record per CDR3 protein. Here the sample spans some 300,000 distinct CDR3 sequences, about 20% being singletons. The V gene's germline CDR1 is MNHEY and CDR2 SVGEGT. V gave up 4 bases and J gave up 2 bases, with 11 bases separating them. This CDR3 has 14 residues. This sequence was found in a man between 50 and 70 years old who received an inactivated influenza vaccine. Here the sequenced sample was PBMCs from blood, taken less than 22 months after vaccination. The gene calls are TRBV6-2 or TRBV6-3 and TRBJ2-5; D might be TRBD1 or TRBD2, each matching 5 bases. In nucleotides, the CDR3 is TGTGCCAGCAGTTCTCAGGGAGTTCAAGAGACCCAGTACTTC. Its translation is CASSSQGVQETQYF.